This TCR beta chain came from a study of T cells in Graves' hyperthyroidism and ophthalmopathy. This clonotype was found many times. Its specificity is not known. Amplified TCR beta CDR3 regions derived from RNA transcripts. With the HTBI primer set, the TCR CDR3 went through a first round of RT-PCR. TCRdb fed the multiplex PCR reads into MiXCR, producing one record per CDR3 protein. The table includes around 800,000 distinct CDR3 sequences, more than 30% detected once. The CDR3 loop spans 16 amino acids. In germline, CDR1 is LNHDA, CDR2 SQIVND (reference sequence). V dropped 9 bases and J dropped 9 bases, with 27 bases sitting between them. Study results and caveats: Most expanded thyroid clonotypes above 0.001 recurred in blood.

Sequencing was performed on blood. This chain uses TRBV19 with TRBJ1-5, with a tentative D call TRBD1 (6 bases). The receptor comes from a man aged 18 to 30 with Graves' hyperthyroidism. The CDR3 DNA sequence: TGTGCCAGAACCTCAGAAGCAGGGGAGTGGGGAGCGCCCCAGCATTTT. This translates into CARTSEAGEWGAPQHF.